These 29 T cell receptor beta chains were all obtained from the same sample, sequenced in a study of T cell responses to AZD1222 COVID-19 vaccine. Sequencing used immunoSEQ multiplex PCR; TCRdb keeps in-frame clones, though not all of them. The sample contains some 180,000 clones, 80% to 90% of which appear only once. The sample consisted of peripheral blood, taken on day 0 of AZD1222 vaccination. These TCRs come from an adult in good health.

The chain carries TRBV10-1 and TRBJ1-5, with 7 bases matching TRBD1. With V trimmed by 6 bases and J by 5 bases, 19 bases remained unmatched. Germline V gives CDR1 WNHNN, CDR2 SYGVQD (reference sequence). The CDR3 contains 18 residues. The CDR3 DNA reads as TGCGCCAGCAGACCGACAGGGCCCAACAAGAAGGGCGATCAGCCCCAGCATTTT. Translated, it gives CASRPTGPNKKGDQPQHF.

CDR3 residues: CASRSTGVAEAFF. CDR3 in DNA: TGCGCCAGCAGATCTACAGGGGTGGCTGAAGCTTTCTTT. J is TRBJ1-1 and V is TRBV5-1, with 7 bases aligning to TRBD1. The V and J ends lost 5 bases and 6 bases, in that order; junction bases with no gene match: 7. In germline, CDR1 is SGHRS, CDR2 YFSETQ. CDR3 length equals 13 residues.

The chain couples TRBV28 to TRBJ2-7; no definite D call. From germline, CDR1 is MDHEN and CDR2 SYDVKM. The CDR3 is 13 residues long. V was pared by 5 bases and J by 3 bases, with 11 bases between. As DNA, the CDR3 is TGTGCCAGCAGTCCCGAGATTGACTACGAGCAGTACTTC. Protein sequence: CASSPEIDYEQYF.

The V and J genes are TRBV19 and TRBJ1-5; D ambiguous. Germline CDR1 reads LNHDA; CDR2 reads SQIVND (reference sequence). V lost 5 bases and J lost 5, with 10 bases in between. The CDR3 has 13 amino acids. The CDR3 nucleotides are TGTGCCAGTAGTTCAACACATCATCAGCCCCAGCATTTT. It translates to CASSSTHHQPQHF.

The chain couples TRBV2 to TRBJ1-6; 10 bases map to TRBD1. Trimming at V came to 6 bases and at J to 9 bases, leaving 5 bases not matched to a gene. The V gene's germline CDR1 is SNHLY and CDR2 FYNNEI. The CDR3 loop spans 14 amino acids. This chain's CDR3 is CASRSGQGFSPLHF. The DNA for the CDR3 is TGTGCCAGCAGGTCGGGACAGGGGTTTTCACCCCTCCACTTT.

The chain combines TRBV2 with TRBJ1-1; D is uncertain. The CDR3 loop spans 17 amino acids. Trimming cost V 1 base and J 1 base, with 16 bases left between them. Germline values: CDR1 SNHLY, CDR2 FYNNEI. CDR3 bases: TGTGCCAGCAGTGAAGAACCAGCGACCGAATCGAACACTGAAGCTTTCTTT. Translated: CASSEEPATESNTEAFF.

The V gene is TRBV28, the J gene TRBJ2-3; D possibly corresponds to TRBD2 (5 bases). Germline V gene data show CDR1 as MDHEN and CDR2 as SYDVKM. CDR3 length equals 11 residues. V was pared by 10 bases and J by 7 bases, with 12 bases between. CDR3 in DNA: TGTGCCACCGCAGGACTCAATACGCAGTATTTT. This gives the protein CATAGLNTQYF.

The chain combines TRBV6-2 or TRBV6-3 with TRBJ2-7, with 9 positions matching TRBD2. The CDR3 extends over 17 amino acids. Germline CDR1 reads MNHEY; CDR2 reads SVGEGT. Unmatched junction bases numbered 10, after V lost 2 bases and J lost 2 bases. The DNA for the CDR3 is TGTGCCAGCAGTTACAAATTCAGCGGGGGGCCCACCTACGAGCAGTACTTC. It yields the protein CASSYKFSGGPTYEQYF.

This clone turned up a few times. J is TRBJ1-2 and V is TRBV10-3, with TRBD1 matching over 7 bases. CDR1 is ENHRY and CDR2 is SYGVKD in the germline V gene. The length of the CDR3 is 11 residues. Germline trimming cut 9 bases from V and 4 bases from J; bases unmatched to any gene: 2. The chain's CDR3 is CAIQGIYGYTF. The DNA for the CDR3 is TGTGCCATACAGGGGATCTATGGCTACACCTTC.

The V gene is TRBV28, the J gene TRBJ1-2; 7 bases line up with TRBD1. From germline, CDR1 is MDHEN and CDR2 SYDVKM. The CDR3 consists of 14 residues. Losses at the gene ends were 6 bases for V and 3 bases for J; bases not matched to a gene: 7. CDR3 sequence (DNA): TGTGCCAGCAGAGGGGGTACAGGGGACTATGGCTACACCTTC. The encoded protein is CASRGGTGDYGYTF.

The chain recombines TRBV5-1 with TRBJ1-4; D is uncertain. There are 14 residues in the CDR3. Trimming removed 0 bases at V and 7 bases at J, with 10 bases between. Germline assignment: CDR1 SGHRS and CDR2 YFSETQ. This chain's CDR3 is CASSLEGSREKLFF. The CDR3 DNA sequence: TGCGCCAGCAGCTTGGAAGGGTCTCGTGAAAAACTGTTTTTT. The variable domain in full, with the rest retrieved from reference TRBV5-1 and TRBJ1-4, is KAGVTQTPRYLIKTRGQQVTLSCSPISGHRSVSWYQQTPGQGLQFLFEYFSETQRNKGNFPGRFSGRQFSNSRSEMNVSTLELGDSALYLCASSLEGSREKLFFGSGTQLSVL.

The rearrangement joins TRBV5-1 to TRBJ1-6, with D possibly matching TRBD1 (5 bases). V gave up 4 bases and J gave up 10 bases, with 15 bases separating them. The V gene's germline CDR1 is SGHRS and CDR2 YFSETQ. The CDR3 is 14 residues long. CDR3 coding DNA: TGCGCCAGCAGCCCTGACGGGGACGGGTCACCCCTCCACTTT. Protein: CASSPDGDGSPLHF.

This clone was counted once. V and J are TRBV30 and TRBJ2-2, with 7 bases aligning to TRBD1. The CDR3 runs to 14 residues. CDR1 GTSNPN and CDR2 SVGIG come from the germline V gene (reference sequence). V was clipped by 3 bases and J by 3 bases; unmatched bases: 4. CDR3 sequence reads: CAWRGDSHTGELFF. CDR3 nucleotide sequence: TGTGCCTGGAGGGGGGACAGCCACACCGGGGAGCTGTTTTTT.

The genes are TRBV5-5 and TRBJ2-3; TRBD2 matches at 13 bases. The CDR3 has 18 residues. With V trimmed by 2 bases and J by 5 bases, 11 bases remained unmatched. Germline V gene lookup returns CDR1 SGHKS and CDR2 YYEKEE (reference sequence). The CDR3 DNA reads as TGTGCCAGCAGCTTCCGGCCGGAACTAGCGGGGGGGAGAGATACGCAGTATTTT. This encodes CASSFRPELAGGRDTQYF.

The rearrangement uses TRBV18 and TRBJ1-5; TRBD1 is a possible D gene (5 bases). This CDR3 is 15 amino acids long. Germline V gene data show CDR1 as KGHSH and CDR2 as LQKENI. Trimming cost V 2 bases and J 5 bases, with 13 bases left between them. CDR3 amino acids: CASSPGQGFHQPQHF. The CDR3 region has the DNA TGTGCCAGCTCACCAGGCCAGGGTTTTCATCAGCCCCAGCATTTT.

The V and J genes are TRBV6-2 or TRBV6-3 and TRBJ2-7, with D uncertain. Germline values: CDR1 MNHEY, CDR2 SVGEGT. The germline V and J ends were trimmed by 4 bases and 0 bases, with 10 bases remaining between them. The length of the CDR3 is 14 residues. The CDR3 sequence: CASSSLDGSYEQYF. DNA of the CDR3: TGTGCCAGCAGTTCTCTGGACGGCTCCTACGAGCAGTACTTC.

The chain employs TRBV5-1 and TRBJ2-3; no firm D call. The V and J ends lost 3 bases and 2 bases respectively, with 1 base between them. CDR1 is SGHRS and CDR2 is YFSETQ in the germline V gene. The CDR3 consists of 11 residues. For the CDR3, the DNA is TGCGCCAGCAGCTCCACAGATACGCAGTATTTT. This encodes CASSSTDTQYF.

The genes are TRBV5-1 and TRBJ1-1; D remains ambiguous. This CDR3 comprises 13 residues. CDR1 is SGHRS and CDR2 is YFSETQ in the germline V gene. Trimming removed 4 bases at V and 5 bases at J, with 12 bases between. The CDR3, as DNA: TGCGCCAGCAGCGTAGCATGGGAAACTGAAGCTTTCTTT. It translates to CASSVAWETEAFF. The full variable domain, with the rest looked up from reference TRBV5-1 and TRBJ1-1, is KAGVTQTPRYLIKTRGQQVTLSCSPISGHRSVSWYQQTPGQGLQFLFEYFSETQRNKGNFPGRFSGRQFSNSRSEMNVSTLELGDSALYLCASSVAWETEAFFGQGTRLTVV.

The V and J genes are TRBV7-2 and TRBJ1-1; D gene unclear. Looked up from germline, CDR1 is SGHTA and CDR2 is FQGNSA. The CDR3 has 13 residues. With 0 bases removed from V and 3 bases from J, the gap between germline ends came to 5 bases. The DNA for the CDR3 is TGTGCCAGCAGCTTAGCTGTGGACACTGAAGCTTTCTTT. This gives the protein CASSLAVDTEAFF.

This clone has only one observation. The V and J genes are TRBV24-1 and TRBJ1-2; D unresolved. CDR3 length equals 15 residues. Trimming shortened V by 2 bases and J by 7 bases, and 16 bases separated the two germline ends. The germline V gene has CDR1 KGHDR and CDR2 SFDVKD. The CDR3 is CATSDSGVGEGGYTF. CDR3 in DNA: TGTGCCACCAGTGATTCCGGGGTCGGGGAAGGTGGCTACACCTTC.

This chain uses TRBV5-4 with TRBJ2-1, with TRBD2 as a possible D gene (6 bases). The germline gives CDR1 SGHNT, CDR2 YYREEE (reference sequence). This CDR3 is built from 13 residues. Trimming pared 6 bases from V and 3 bases from J, leaving 10 bases between. The CDR3 coding sequence is TGTGCCAGCAACCTGGGGGGCTACAATGAGCAGTTCTTC. It specifies CASNLGGYNEQFF.

The chain carries TRBV5-1 and TRBJ2-7; D is unresolved. Germline V gives CDR1 SGHRS, CDR2 YFSETQ. This CDR3 has 15 amino acids. V was trimmed by 3 bases and J by 0 bases, leaving 13 bases between them. This CDR3 is CASSWSTQSSYEQYF. The CDR3 nucleotides are TGCGCCAGCAGCTGGTCTACCCAGAGCTCCTACGAGCAGTACTTC. The variable domain in full, completed from reference TRBV5-1 and TRBJ2-7, reads KAGVTQTPRYLIKTRGQQVTLSCSPISGHRSVSWYQQTPGQGLQFLFEYFSETQRNKGNFPGRFSGRQFSNSRSEMNVSTLELGDSALYLCASSWSTQSSYEQYFGPGTRLTVT.

The V gene is TRBV24-1, the J gene TRBJ2-3; perhaps TRBD2 as D (7 bases). The CDR3 contains 16 residues. Germline CDR1 KGHDR, CDR2 SFDVKD. Trimming removed 5 bases at V and 4 bases at J, with 18 bases between. CDR3: CATSVQSGGRSDTQYF. The DNA of the CDR3 is TGTGCCACCAGTGTCCAGTCGGGGGGCAGGTCAGATACGCAGTATTTT.

This rearrangement joins TRBV30 to TRBJ2-5; 8 nucleotides line up with TRBD2. Germline CDR1 is GTSNPN and CDR2 is SVGIG (reference sequence). Trimming removed 1 base from V and 2 bases from J; junction bases left unmatched: 3. The CDR3 has 14 amino acids. The CDR3 bases are TGTGCCTGGAGTGACGGACTAGCTCAAGAGACCCAGTACTTC. Amino acid sequence: CAWSDGLAQETQYF.

This chain uses TRBV7-2 with TRBJ2-1; D is possibly TRBD2 (5 bases). Trimming took off 0 bases at V and 4 bases at J, with 13 bases between the two ends. The CDR3 loop spans 16 amino acids. The germline CDR1 and CDR2 sequences are SGHTA and FQGNSA. The CDR3 protein is CASSLAGLAPYNEQFF. Written as DNA, the CDR3 is TGTGCCAGCAGCTTAGCAGGTCTAGCACCATACAATGAGCAGTTCTTC.

This clone was seen only once. The chain carries TRBV4-1 and TRBJ2-5; 10 nucleotides match TRBD1. Germline V gene lookup returns CDR1 MGHRA and CDR2 YSYEKL. Trimming removed 1 base from V and 1 base from J; junction bases left unmatched: 6. The CDR3 length is 17 residues. The CDR3 spells CASSQGAWTGGQETQYF. Written as DNA, the CDR3 is TGCGCCAGCAGCCAAGGTGCCTGGACAGGGGGCCAAGAGACCCAGTACTTC.

The chain combines TRBV5-8 with TRBJ1-5, with TRBD1 identical over 10 bases. CDR1 SGHTS and CDR2 YDEGEE come from the germline V gene. This CDR3 is 16 amino acids long. After removal of 1 base from V and 5 bases from J, the junction contained 6 bases not matched to a gene. CDR3 in amino acids: CASSLPDRGRYQPQHF. The CDR3 DNA reads as TGTGCCAGCAGCTTGCCAGACAGGGGGCGATATCAGCCCCAGCATTTT. Supplemented by reference TRBV5-8 and TRBJ1-5, the full variable domain reads EAGVTQSPTHLIKTRGQQATLRCSPISGHTSVYWYQQALGLGLQFLLWYDEGEERNRGNFPPRFSGRQFPNYSSELNVNALELEDSALYLCASSLPDRGRYQPQHFGDGTRLSIL.

This chain uses TRBV5-1 with TRBJ2-7; D remains ambiguous. The CDR3 loop spans 15 amino acids. The germline CDR1 and CDR2 sequences are SGHRS and YFSETQ. Trimming pared 0 bases from V and 2 bases from J, leaving 12 bases between. This CDR3 reads CASSLGRIGPYEQYF. The CDR3 bases are TGCGCCAGCAGCTTGGGAAGGATAGGCCCCTACGAGCAGTACTTC. Complete variable domain (other parts from reference TRBV5-1 and TRBJ2-7): KAGVTQTPRYLIKTRGQQVTLSCSPISGHRSVSWYQQTPGQGLQFLFEYFSETQRNKGNFPGRFSGRQFSNSRSEMNVSTLELGDSALYLCASSLGRIGPYEQYFGPGTRLTVT.

The rearrangement links TRBV5-1 to TRBJ1-1; 9 bases are shared with TRBD1. Germline V gene data show CDR1 as SGHRS and CDR2 as YFSETQ. The CDR3 sequence is 13 residues long. V was pared by 6 bases and J by 4 bases, with 4 bases of the junction left unmatched. CDR3 residues: CASTTGGSTEAFF. The CDR3 DNA reads TGCGCCAGCACGACAGGGGGATCCACTGAAGCTTTCTTT.